Reported below is one TCR beta chain. Its antigen is currently not known. Base qualities are missing; no much larger clone stands one base away. V was cut back by 4 bases and J by 1 base, leaving a gap of 15 bases between them. The CDR3 contains 15 residues, cysteine and phenylalanine counted. The retained sequence is limited to the CDR3, 45 bases, with the frame set at the first base. The germline V gene specifies SGHRS as CDR1 and YFSETQ as CDR2. This entry comes from a study of shared clonotypes between healthy human individuals (dated by TCRdb to the early 2020s). Context from the whole study: The cohort included three men and two women between 18 and 49 years of age. For each donor, CD4 naive and CD4 memory were each run on three plates, CD8 naive on two plates, and CD8 memory on one plate. The study deeply sequenced blood TCR repertoires of five healthy adults to estimate repertoire size and the extent of clonotype sharing between individuals. Different laboratories and diverse techniques were used to prepare libraries and sequence TCR repertoires, to increase sequencing depth and limit assay-specific biases. Between about 0.8 and 9 billion PBMCs per donor were obtained by leukapheresis.

Donors were healthy HIV-negative adults with no recently reported acute infections or vaccinations. Only Caucasian adults living in Nashville, Tennessee, USA were represented among the donors. CD8 memory samples were composed of magnetically selected CD45RO+ cells combined with CCR7-negative CD45RA+ effector memory (TemRA) cells. After blood collection by leukapheresis, PBMCs were isolated using Ficoll-Histopaque density gradient centrifugation and then cryopreserved in the vapor phase of liquid nitrogen. Analytical flow cytometry was used to check the purity and quantity of each magnetically sorted T cell population. Genomic DNA was isolated from each sorted fraction and quantified by UV absorbance on a Nanodrop 2000c. Study-wide conclusions, independent of this receptor: Pairwise subsampling indicated that sequencing depth was expected to affect the degree of clonotype sharing among donors. Even with the large sequencing depth, rarefaction of the sorted-subset datasets indicated that sequencing was incomplete. Around 5.4% of naive CD4, 3.5% of naive CD8, 2.3% of memory CD4, and 0.4% of memory CD8 clonotypes were shared across several donors. Higher generation probabilities were observed for clonotypes shared by all four sorted-subset donors than for non-shared clonotypes. Sampling was restricted to blood, and TCR repertoires in tissues likely differ from the TCR repertoires found in blood. Naive subsets generally had larger estimated clonotype richness than memory subsets did. The genetic and exposure-history diversity represented was limited by the small number of donors.

Using the deep immunoSEQ assay, multiplex PCR amplified TCR CDR3 regions from genomic DNA. Genomic DNA extracted from each cell subset was distributed evenly over all wells of several immunoSEQ 96-well plates, and each plate served as one replicate. For sorted subsets, roughly 0.2 ug genomic DNA, equal to tens of thousands of T cell genomes, was loaded into each replicate PCR. Purified libraries were quantified with a Qubit 3.0 fluorometer, sized on a Bioanalyzer 2100, and re-quantified with the KAPA Library Quantification kit. A separate single-read 150-cycle Illumina NextSeq 550 flow cell was used to sequence each immunoSEQ 96-well plate. As for the original processing: Because only junctional sequences without quality scores were contained in the immunoSEQ output, filtering matching that applied to full-length reads could not be performed. Sequences were annotated with PyIR, a Python wrapper for IgBLAST v1.9, and V/J genes and CDR3 were assigned using IMGT germline references. Reads were removed for weak V/J assignments (E-value above 1e-6), missing CDR3, stop codons, out-of-frame junctions, or ambiguous translated residues. V3J clonotypes were defined by identical inferred V gene, J gene, and CDR3 amino acid sequence. Percentage overlap between repertoires was calculated by dividing the number of shared unique clonotypes by the size of the smaller repertoire. RTK rarefaction, the Chao1 estimator, and Recon v2.1 estimates of unobserved clonotypes were used to assess repertoire richness. Generation probabilities for all TCRbeta clonotypes obtained by the gDNA method from a handful of donors were computed using OLGA. The immuneACCESS repertoire file appears here via TCRdb, limited to in-frame rearrangements. These files lack a portion of the clones; in checked studies, under half of the deficit traces to unresolved V genes, and the cause of the others is not known. D and trimming were read from the DNA, whereas the V and J calls and clone size are those reported in that table. The sample has around 690,000 clones on record, roughly 88% of them singletons. About 34% of the sample belongs to the ten largest clones.

This receptor was taken from a man aged 18-30 years in good health. Some clones in this sample may be carry-over from other donors' samples. Source material: memory CD8+ T cells from PBMCs. The sample's cell subset or site, from its label and the paper: CD45RO+ cells pooled with CCR7-negative TemRA cells. This sequence uses TRBV5-1 and TRBJ2-7, with no reliable assignment of the D segment. The CDR3 in this case is CASSPPQDSSYEQYF. The DNA is TGCGCCAGCAGCCCACCTCAGGATTCATCCTACGAGCAGTACTTC.